One and the same sample provided the 5 T cell receptor beta chains below, sequenced in a study of regulatory T cells in long-lasting Graves disease. Regarding time point: persistent/refractory GD, antithyroid drugs over 5 years with positive TRAb. Scientists built the TCR library using RNA that was extracted from PBMCs. Building the TCR beta libraries relied on iRepertoire HTBI primers, and CDR3 regions underwent Arm-PCR. From the multiplex PCR reads, TCRdb called clonotypes with MiXCR, one entry per CDR3 protein. Of fewer than 400,000 distinct CDR3 sequences in the sample, around 20% were seen once. The sample consisted of peripheral blood mononuclear cells (PBMCs), taken when the disease was refractory, from a patient treated with antithyroid drugs. These receptors all stem from a female donor with Graves disease.

V gene TRBV11-2 combines with J gene TRBJ2-5, with D possibly being TRBD1 (5 bases). The CDR3 contains 14 residues. Germline V CDR1 and CDR2: SGHAT, FQNNGV. The V end lost 7 bases, the J end lost 0 bases, and 12 bases lay between the germline ends. DNA of the CDR3: TGTGCCAGCACCCCGACAGCGTACCAAGAGACCCAGTACTTC. Translated: CASTPTAYQETQYF.

This clonotype was detected ten times or more. The CDR3 spells CASIGQAYEQYF. The CDR3 bases are TGTGCCTCTATAGGACAAGCCTACGAGCAGTACTTC. The chain is built from TRBV30 and TRBJ2-7; D is perhaps TRBD1 (5 bases). The CDR3 runs 12 residues. Germline V gene data show CDR1 as GTSNPN and CDR2 as SVGIG (reference sequence). Trimming shortened V by 7 bases and J by 2 bases, and 12 bases separated the two germline ends.

The rearrangement uses TRBV2 and TRBJ2-2, with 7 bases fitting TRBD1. Per germline, CDR1 SNHLY and CDR2 FYNNEI. The CDR3 covers 16 residues. Unmatched junction bases numbered 9, after V lost 4 bases and J lost 4 bases. CDR3 residues: CASSGGRGSSTGELFF. DNA of the CDR3: TGTGCCAGCAGTGGGGGCAGGGGGTCGAGCACCGGGGAGCTGTTTTTT.

The table lists this clonotype with a few counts. The chain uses TRBV30 and TRBJ1-3, with D hard to call. This CDR3 has 12 amino acids. The germline CDR1 and CDR2 sequences are GTSNPN and SVGIG (reference sequence). Trimming removed 3 bases from V and 0 bases from J, with 3 bases in between. For the CDR3, the DNA is TGTGCCTGGAGCAGCTCTGGAAACACCATATATTTT. This sequence encodes CAWSSSGNTIYF.

This clonotype appeared a few times. A much larger clone lies a single base off, so this may be a read error. The chain is built from TRBV3-1 and TRBJ1-5; tentative D call: TRBD1 (6 bases). The germline gives CDR1 LGHDT, CDR2 YNNKEL (reference sequence). The length of the CDR3 is 12 residues. The CDR3 here is CASRQGSQPRHF. DNA for the CDR3: TGTGCCAGCAGACAGGGTTCCCAGCCCCGGCATTTT.